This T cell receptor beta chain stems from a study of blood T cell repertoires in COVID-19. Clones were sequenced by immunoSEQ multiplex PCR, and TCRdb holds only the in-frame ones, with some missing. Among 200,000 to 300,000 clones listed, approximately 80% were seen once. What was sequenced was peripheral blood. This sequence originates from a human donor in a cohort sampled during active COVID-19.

CDR3 nucleotide sequence: TGTGCCAGCAGCTTAGCTGCGCCATTTGATTCACCCCTCCACTTT. It encodes CASSLAAPFDSPLHF. The rearrangement joins TRBV7-9 to TRBJ1-6; unclear D gene. The germline CDR1 and CDR2 sequences are SEHNR and FQNEAQ (reference sequence). This CDR3 has 15 residues. Deletions cut 0 bases from V and 8 bases from J, with 11 bases between.